This TCR beta chain appears in the sequencing data of a study of T cell responses to AZD1222 COVID-19 vaccine. Findings and limits, study-wide: Every sample of the repertoires postdated the peak T cell response. Donor demographics were predominantly white British with a female majority; clonal diversity may be underestimated. Epitopes outside B.1.351 and B.1.1.7 mutated regions reportedly drew nearly half of spike TCRs.

Assay: immunoSEQ multiplex PCR; the TCRdb copy retains only in-frame clones and omits some. The data contain 250,000 to 300,000 clones, approximately 94% of them seen just once; the ten biggest clones take up around 0.57%. CDR1 MNHNY and CDR2 SVGAGI come from the germline V gene (reference sequence). CDR3 size: 12 residues. Trimming took off 4 bases at V and 4 bases at J, with 5 bases between the two ends. In regard to this clone: Its specificity is unknown.

The sequenced sample was peripheral blood, obtained 28 days after the second AZD1222 dose. The source is an adult who received the AZD1222 COVID-19 vaccine. This chain uses TRBV6-6 with TRBJ1-3, with D hard to call. Here the CDR3 reads CASSSQGNTIYF. The DNA of the CDR3 is TGTGCCAGCAGTTCCCAAGGAAACACCATATATTTT.